A single sample is the source of the 25 T cell receptor beta chains below, sequenced in a study of PD-1 blockade in classical Hodgkin lymphoma. Libraries were prepared by immunoSEQ multiplex PCR; TCRdb keeps only in-frame clonotypes and omits some of them. Among about 20,000 clones listed, around four fifths were seen once. Time point defined: cycle 4 day 1 (C4D1), after more than five weeks of nivolumab. Autologous stem cell transplantation was followed by relapse in every patient, and brentuximab vedotin exposure varied. CD8+ T cells were isolated from thawed PBMCs by magnetic negative selection. This specimen was CD8+ T cells from blood, taken before the fourth cycle of nivolumab. The source of these receptors is a human donor with classical Hodgkin lymphoma.

This clone was seen a few times. The V gene is TRBV7-6, the J gene TRBJ1-2, with 7 bases fitting TRBD1. The CDR3 has 15 residues. With 5 bases clipped from V and 1 base from J, the junction kept 7 bases outside the gene matches. Germline V CDR1 and CDR2: SGHVS, FNYEAQ. The CDR3 reads CASSPTTGFNYGYTF. CDR3 coding DNA: TGTGCCAGCAGCCCCACGACAGGGTTTAACTATGGCTACACCTTC.

This chain uses TRBV5-1 with TRBJ2-7; no clear D. The V gene's germline CDR1 is SGHRS and CDR2 YFSETQ. V was pared by 0 bases and J by 4 bases, with 5 bases between. The CDR3 consists of 12 residues. The CDR3 is CASSLVGYEQYF. The DNA of the CDR3 is TGCGCCAGCAGCTTGGTGGGTTACGAGCAGTACTTC.

This chain joins TRBV27 and TRBJ2-5; no clear D gene. CDR1 is MNHEY and CDR2 is SMNVEV in the germline V gene (reference sequence). This CDR3 has 14 amino acids. Deletions cut 5 bases from V and 1 base from J, with 11 bases between. This CDR3 reads CASSLPPAQETQYF. The CDR3 DNA reads as TGTGCCAGCAGTCTCCCGCCGGCCCAAGAGACCCAGTACTTC.

V and J are TRBV6-5 and TRBJ2-3, with 7 bases identical to TRBD1. The V gene end was trimmed by 4 bases and the J gene end by 4 bases; junction bases not matched to a gene: 2. The CDR3 spans 13 residues. Germline CDR1 is MNHEY and CDR2 is SVGAGI. The CDR3, as DNA: TGTGCCAGCAGTTTGACAGGGTCAGATACGCAGTATTTT. Translated, it gives CASSLTGSDTQYF.

CDR3 loop: CASSLGQHYGYTF. The CDR3 bases are TGTGCCAGCAGCTTAGGGCAGCACTATGGCTACACCTTC. The chain uses TRBV11-2 and TRBJ1-2, with D unclear. Germline V gene data show CDR1 as SGHAT and CDR2 as FQNNGV. This CDR3 has 13 residues. The V gene lost 1 base and the J gene lost 3 bases, with 6 bases spanning the gap.

The chain joins TRBV9 to TRBJ2-1, with D possibly called TRBD1 or TRBD2 (5 bases each). Trimming cost V 4 bases and J 7 bases, with 12 bases left between them. CDR3 size: 13 residues. Germline assignment: CDR1 SGDLS and CDR2 YYNGEE. The CDR3 loop is CASSTGTGNEQFF. Here the CDR3 DNA reads TGTGCCAGCAGCACCGGGACGGGGAATGAGCAGTTCTTC. Variable domain in full (rest from reference TRBV9 and TRBJ2-1): DSGVTQTPKHLITATGQRVTLRCSPRSGDLSVYWYQQSLDQGLQFLIQYYNGEERAKGNILERFSAQQFPDLHSELNLSSLELGDSALYFCASSTGTGNEQFFGPGTRLTVL.

In this sample, this clone turned up a few times. V gene TRBV9 combines with J gene TRBJ2-1, with TRBD1 matching 9 bases. Germline V lookup: CDR1 SGDLS, CDR2 YYNGEE. V dropped 3 bases and J dropped 7; count of bases not matched to a gene: 11. The CDR3 is 16 residues long. As DNA, the CDR3 is TGTGCCAGCAGCGGAGGAGACAGGGGGATTCCAAATGAGCAGTTCTTC. The encoded protein is CASSGGDRGIPNEQFF. Variable domain in full (rest from reference TRBV9 and TRBJ2-1): DSGVTQTPKHLITATGQRVTLRCSPRSGDLSVYWYQQSLDQGLQFLIQYYNGEERAKGNILERFSAQQFPDLHSELNLSSLELGDSALYFCASSGGDRGIPNEQFFGPGTRLTVL.

This chain connects TRBV2 to TRBJ2-1; the match to TRBD2 covers 11 bases. CDR3 length: 15 residues. Germline values: CDR1 SNHLY, CDR2 FYNNEI. With V trimmed by 7 bases and J by 3 bases, 5 bases remained unmatched. CDR3 region: CASTGLAGGYNEQFF. CDR3 nucleotide sequence: TGTGCCAGCACAGGGCTAGCGGGGGGCTACAATGAGCAGTTCTTC. The variable domain in full, with the rest retrieved from reference TRBV2 and TRBJ2-1, is EPEVTQTPSHQVTQMGQEVILRCVPISNHLYFYWYRQILGQKVEFLVSFYNNEISEKSEIFDDQFSVERPDGSNFTLKIRSTKLEDSAMYFCASTGLAGGYNEQFFGPGTRLTVL.

This chain uses TRBV30 with TRBJ1-2; D is unresolved. The germline CDR1 and CDR2 sequences are GTSNPN and SVGIG (reference sequence). Trimming stripped 3 bases from V and 8 bases from J, with 13 bases between. The CDR3 has 12 amino acids. The CDR3 DNA follows: TGTGCCTGGAGCCCCAGCCTGGGCGGCTACACCTTC. Protein sequence: CAWSPSLGGYTF.

The chain joins TRBV6-1 to TRBJ2-5; D possibly matches TRBD1 or TRBD2 (5 bases each). The CDR3 sequence is 17 residues long. In germline, CDR1 is MNHNS, CDR2 SASEGT. V dropped 3 bases and J dropped 0 bases, with 17 bases sitting between them. CDR3 coding DNA: TGTGCCAGCAGTGAGGTTGGGACGAAGTCGTACCAAGAGACCCAGTACTTC. Its protein is CASSEVGTKSYQETQYF.

The chain couples TRBV10-2 to TRBJ2-7; no clear D. The V gene lost 2 bases and the J gene lost 0 bases, with 8 bases spanning the gap. The CDR3 contains 14 residues. The V gene's germline CDR1 is WSHSY and CDR2 SAAADI. CDR3 sequence (DNA): TGCGCCAGCAGTGAGGGGAAAAGCTCCTACGAGCAGTACTTC. Its translation is CASSEGKSSYEQYF.

The chain has TRBV11-2 and TRBJ1-1; D may be TRBD1 (6 bases). V lost 3 bases, J lost 3 bases, and 14 bases lay in between. This CDR3 comprises 15 residues. CDR1 and CDR2 (germline): SGHAT, FQNNGV. The CDR3 region has the DNA TGTGCCAGCAGCTTGAGGGGGAACAGGGACACTGAAGCTTTCTTT. This translates into CASSLRGNRDTEAFF. Full variable domain (missing parts from reference TRBV11-2 and TRBJ1-1): EAGVAQSPRYKIIEKRQSVAFWCNPISGHATLYWYQQILGQGPKLLIQFQNNGVVDDSQLPKDRFSAERLKGVDSTLKIQPAKLEDSAVYLCASSLRGNRDTEAFFGQGTRLTVV.

Comment on this clone: Other DNA sequences from this sample encode an identical CDR3 as well. For the CDR3, the DNA is TGCGCCAGCAGTGACTCCTACGAGCAGTACTTC. It specifies CASSDSYEQYF. V usage is TRBV10-1 and J usage is TRBJ2-7; D is unclear. Germline CDR1 WNHNN, CDR2 SYGVQD (reference sequence). Deletions cut 3 bases from V and 0 bases from J, with 0 bases between. This CDR3 region has 11 residues.

The gene calls are TRBV5-4 and TRBJ2-7, with 10 bases that match TRBD1. The CDR3 spans 15 residues. Germline assignment: CDR1 SGHNT and CDR2 YYREEE (reference sequence). The V gene end was trimmed by 4 bases and the J gene end by 4 bases; junction bases not matched to a gene: 8. CDR3: CASSATGTGAYEQYF. In nucleotides, the CDR3 is TGTGCCAGCAGCGCAACCGGGACAGGGGCATACGAGCAGTACTTC.

The chain has TRBV4-3 and TRBJ1-2; 7 nucleotides align to TRBD1. Trimming removed 0 bases from V and 8 bases from J; junction bases left unmatched: 15. This CDR3 has 17 residues. The V gene's germline CDR1 is LGHNA and CDR2 YSLEER. Here the CDR3 DNA reads TGCGCCAGCAGCCAAGATACCGACGGGACAGCACCCTTGGGCTACACCTTC. This codes for CASSQDTDGTAPLGYTF.

The gene calls are TRBV29-1 and TRBJ2-2; no reliable D call. In germline, CDR1 is SQVTM, CDR2 ANQGSEA. Trimming left V 6 bases short and J 2 bases short, with 13 bases between. There are 14 residues in the CDR3. The CDR3 DNA reads as TGCAGCGTCATTCCGTTTGGAAACACCGGGGAGCTGTTTTTT. Amino acid sequence: CSVIPFGNTGELFF.

This sequence joins TRBV4-3 and TRBJ1-3; no firm D call. This CDR3 is 16 amino acids long. The germline CDR1 and CDR2 sequences are LGHNA and YSLEER. V was shortened by 0 bases and J by 0 bases, with 9 bases between the two germline ends. The CDR3 loop is CASSQDRTVSGNTIYF. Here the CDR3 DNA reads TGCGCCAGCAGCCAAGATAGAACCGTCTCTGGAAACACCATATATTTT.

The J gene is TRBJ2-1, the V gene TRBV10-1; 15 bases match TRBD2. Unmatched junction bases numbered 14, after V lost 5 bases and J lost 3 bases. The length of the CDR3 is 20 residues. Germline CDR1 and CDR2: WNHNN and SYGVQD (reference sequence). The CDR3 DNA follows: TGCGCCAGCAGTAAAGATTCCGGGACTAGCGGGGGGCCACTCTACAATGAGCAGTTCTTC. It yields the protein CASSKDSGTSGGPLYNEQFF.

The V and J genes are TRBV7-9 and TRBJ2-3; 7 bases agree with TRBD2. V was clipped by 2 bases and J by 1 base; unmatched bases: 6. The germline V gene has CDR1 SEHNR and CDR2 FQNEAQ (reference sequence). The CDR3 spans 16 residues. CDR3 in amino acids: CASSLWVAGGTDTQYF. CDR3 nucleotides: TGTGCCAGCAGCTTATGGGTGGCGGGGGGCACAGATACGCAGTATTTT.

The J gene is TRBJ1-5, the V gene TRBV5-1; D is unresolved. The CDR3 spans 15 residues. V was cut by 2 bases and J by 0 bases, with 9 bases left in between. Germline V gene sequence: CDR1 SGHRS, CDR2 YFSETQ. CDR3: CASSLGPYSNQPQHF. Written as DNA, the CDR3 is TGCGCCAGCAGCTTAGGACCCTATAGCAATCAGCCCCAGCATTTT.

The chain is built from TRBV29-1 and TRBJ2-6; D is unresolved. Germline CDR1 SQVTM, CDR2 ANQGSEA. This CDR3 region has 15 residues. V lost 5 bases and J 0 bases, leaving 11 bases between the germline ends. The CDR3 loop reads CSVLQGYSGANVLTF. The CDR3 bases are TGCAGCGTTTTACAAGGTTACTCTGGGGCCAACGTCCTGACTTTC.

The genes are TRBV5-6 and TRBJ2-7; tentatively, D is TRBD1 or TRBD2 (5 bases each). Between the trimmed V and J ends, which lost 5 bases and 2 bases, there was a span of 8 bases. The germline V gene has CDR1 SGHDT and CDR2 YYEEEE. CDR3 length: 12 amino acids. The CDR3 reads CASSRDPYEQYF. The CDR3 DNA reads TGTGCCAGCAGTCGGGACCCCTACGAGCAGTACTTC.

In DNA form, the CDR3 reads TGTGCCAGCCTGGACACTGGCGAGCAGTACTTC. Translation gives CASLDTGEQYF. The chain combines TRBV10-3 with TRBJ2-7; a possible D gene is TRBD1 (5 bases). Germline V lookup: CDR1 ENHRY, CDR2 SYGVKD. V lost 10 bases and J 6 bases, leaving 13 bases between the germline ends. CDR3 length equals 11 residues.

CDR3 in amino acids: CASSLEFSVRETQYF. The CDR3 DNA reads as TGTGCCAGCAGCTTAGAGTTCAGCGTCCGAGAGACCCAGTACTTC. This chain joins TRBV11-2 and TRBJ2-5, with no clear D. The CDR3 spans 15 residues. Germline V CDR1 and CDR2: SGHAT, FQNNGV. Between the trimmed V and J ends, which lost 0 bases and 4 bases, there was a span of 12 bases. Based on the CDR3 plus reference TRBV11-2 and TRBJ2-5, the full variable domain is EAGVAQSPRYKIIEKRQSVAFWCNPISGHATLYWYQQILGQGPKLLIQFQNNGVVDDSQLPKDRFSAERLKGVDSTLKIQPAKLEDSAVYLCASSLEFSVRETQYFGPGTRLLVL.

The V call is TRBV2, the J call TRBJ2-1, with D unclear. The germline gives CDR1 SNHLY, CDR2 FYNNEI. V dropped 2 bases and J dropped 10 bases, with 12 bases sitting between them. The CDR3 consists of 13 residues. CDR3 sequence: CASSEIGLEEQFF. The CDR3 nucleotides are TGTGCCAGCAGTGAAATCGGTTTGGAGGAGCAGTTCTTC.